What follows are 18 T cell receptor beta chains derived from one specimen sequenced in a study of CD8+CD57+ T cells in acquired aplastic anemia. For CDR3 and TCR beta VDJ profiling, genomic DNA was the template used. TCRdb re-derived calls from the reads in MiXCR, one entry per CDR3 protein. The data contain about 190,000 distinct CDR3 sequences, 64% of them singletons. Sequencing was carried out using sorted CD4+, CD8+, or CD8+CD57+ T cells (not recorded which) from PBMCs. Source of these receptors: a human donor with severe aplastic anemia or a healthy control (not recorded which).

This clonotype turned up a few times. This sequence joins TRBV6-1 and TRBJ2-3; TRBD2 might be the D (5 bases). V shed 3 bases and J shed 2 bases, with 9 bases lying between them. In germline, CDR1 is MNHNS, CDR2 SASEGT. CDR3 length: 14 residues. CDR3 nucleotide sequence: TGTGCCAGCAGTGACGGCCGGGACACAGATACGCAGTATTTT. As protein: CASSDGRDTDTQYF.

This clonotype was seen more than once but under ten times. J is TRBJ2-7 and V is TRBV7-9; 9 bases map to TRBD1. V gave up 11 bases and J gave up 5 bases; unmatched junction bases: 7. The CDR3 is 12 amino acids. Germline V gene lookup returns CDR1 SEHNR and CDR2 FQNEAQ (reference sequence). CDR3 residues: CALGTGTDEQYF. The CDR3 DNA follows: TGTGCCTTGGGGACAGGGACGGACGAGCAGTACTTC.

The CDR3 DNA is TGTGCCAGCAGCTTAGTTTCAGGCCAGAACACTGAAGCTTTCTTT. Its translation is CASSLVSGQNTEAFF. V is TRBV7-2 and J is TRBJ1-1; D call uncertain. V lost 1 base and J lost 1, with 10 bases in between. From germline, CDR1 is SGHTA and CDR2 FQGNSA. CDR3 length: 15 residues.

This rearrangement joins TRBV5-1 to TRBJ1-2, with 7 bases aligning to TRBD1. CDR1 and CDR2 (germline): SGHRS, YFSETQ. Losses at the gene ends were 0 bases for V and 5 bases for J; bases not matched to a gene: 4. This CDR3 region has 14 residues. In DNA form, the CDR3 reads TGCGCCAGCAGCTTGGAACAGGGGAGATATGGCTACACCTTC. It is translated as CASSLEQGRYGYTF.

The chain couples TRBV10-3 to TRBJ1-5; 10 bases align to TRBD1. The trim removed 4 bases at V and 6 bases at J, leaving 6 bases unmatched. Looked up from germline, CDR1 is ENHRY and CDR2 is SYGVKD. This CDR3 spans 15 amino acids. This CDR3 is CAISVGTGEGQPQHF. The CDR3 DNA reads TGTGCCATCAGTGTTGGGACAGGGGAAGGTCAGCCCCAGCATTTT.

This clonotype was detected a few times. The gene calls are TRBV5-1 and TRBJ2-7; no definite D call. CDR1 is SGHRS and CDR2 is YFSETQ in the germline V gene. V dropped 0 bases and J dropped 2 bases, with 12 bases sitting between them. The CDR3 spans 15 residues. CDR3 coding DNA: TGCGCCAGCAGCTTGGAGGCAGTTGTGACCTACGAGCAGTACTTC. Translation gives CASSLEAVVTYEQYF. The entire variable domain, with the rest obtained from reference TRBV5-1 and TRBJ2-7, is as follows: KAGVTQTPRYLIKTRGQQVTLSCSPISGHRSVSWYQQTPGQGLQFLFEYFSETQRNKGNFPGRFSGRQFSNSRSEMNVSTLELGDSALYLCASSLEAVVTYEQYFGPGTRLTVT.

This clonotype has only one observation. The V and J genes are TRBV2 and TRBJ1-2; unclear D gene. V lost 10 bases and J lost 8, with 14 bases in between. This CDR3 contains 11 residues. Germline V gene data show CDR1 as SNHLY and CDR2 as FYNNEI. CDR3 nucleotides: TGTGCCACCGATGATCTCGGGGGCTACACCTTC. Translated, it gives CATDDLGGYTF. The variable domain in full, with the rest retrieved from reference TRBV2 and TRBJ1-2, is EPEVTQTPSHQVTQMGQEVILRCVPISNHLYFYWYRQILGQKVEFLVSFYNNEISEKSEIFDDQFSVERPDGSNFTLKIRSTKLEDSAMYFCATDDLGGYTFGSGTRLTVV.

This chain joins TRBV5-6 and TRBJ2-7; D is undetermined. V lost 2 bases and J 2 bases, leaving 8 bases between the germline ends. CDR3 length equals 13 residues. Per the germline V gene, CDR1 is SGHDT and CDR2 is YYEEEE. The CDR3 protein is CASSFGRAYEQYF. CDR3 DNA sequence: TGTGCCAGCAGCTTTGGACGGGCCTACGAGCAGTACTTC.

This clonotype was seen more than once but under ten times. The V and J genes are TRBV27 and TRBJ1-2; D might be TRBD1 (6 bases). The V end was cut by 3 bases, the J end by 6 bases, with 14 bases between. The CDR3 loop spans 14 amino acids. Germline V lookup: CDR1 MNHEY, CDR2 SMNVEV (reference sequence). This chain's CDR3 is CASSFVRGGHGYTF. The CDR3 DNA reads as TGTGCCAGCAGTTTTGTCCGAGGGGGGCATGGCTACACCTTC.

This chain joins TRBV12-3 or TRBV12-4 and TRBJ2-5; D might be TRBD1 or TRBD2, each matching 5 bases. The CDR3 sequence is 13 residues long. Trimming left V 6 bases short and J 5 bases short, with 13 bases between. CDR3 in DNA: TGTGCCAGCAGGCCCGTAGGGGAGGAGACCCAGTACTTC. Translation gives CASRPVGEETQYF.

This clonotype was recorded a few times. V is TRBV20-1 and J is TRBJ1-2, with TRBD1 as a possible D gene (5 bases). CDR1 DFQATT and CDR2 SNEGSKA come from the germline V gene (reference sequence). V was pared by 1 base and J by 7 bases, with 10 bases between. The CDR3 has 12 amino acids. The CDR3 DNA is TGCAGTGCTAGAGCGGGGGAGGGTGGCTACACCTTC. Encoded protein: CSARAGEGGYTF.

This clonotype was counted only a few times. The chain recombines TRBV29-1 with TRBJ2-3; TRBD2 agrees at 8 bases. CDR3 length: 16 residues. J gave up 5 bases and V 4 bases, and 14 bases lay outside the gene matches. The germline V gene encodes CDR1 SQVTM and CDR2 ANQGSEA. The chain's CDR3 is CSVAPLIAGKGDTQYF. CDR3 bases: TGCAGCGTTGCCCCTCTAATAGCGGGGAAAGGAGATACGCAGTATTTT.

The table lists this clonotype with a count of one. This likely comes from a read error, as the CDR3 has no conserved phenylalanine or tryptophan at its end. V usage is TRBV20-1 and J usage is TRBJ2-1, with 8 positions matching TRBD2. Germline trimming cut 2 bases from V and 9 bases from J; bases unmatched to any gene: 6. The germline gives CDR1 DFQATT, CDR2 SNEGSKA (reference sequence). The CDR3 covers 13 residues. DNA for the CDR3: TGCAGTGCTAGACCGGGGGGGCCTCCTGAGCAGTTCCTC. This gives the protein CSARPGGPPEQFL.

The CDR3: CASSLWASTDTQYF. The CDR3 bases are TGTGCCAGCAGCTTATGGGCTAGCACAGATACGCAGTATTTT. The chain is built from TRBV7-9 and TRBJ2-3; D unresolved. Trimming took 2 bases from V and 0 from J, leaving 6 bases between them. The CDR3 contains 14 residues. In germline, CDR1 is SEHNR, CDR2 FQNEAQ (reference sequence).

This clonotype was seen repeatedly, ten times or more. This rearrangement joins TRBV2 to TRBJ2-1; D is unclear. V was cut by 6 bases and J by 7 bases, with 7 bases left in between. Germline V gene data show CDR1 as SNHLY and CDR2 as FYNNEI. This CDR3 comprises 11 residues. The CDR3 region is CASSPLNEQFF. The DNA for the CDR3 is TGTGCCAGCAGCCCGTTAAATGAGCAGTTCTTC.

The rearrangement joins TRBV7-9 to TRBJ2-1, with no clear D. V dropped 2 bases and J dropped 5 bases, with 7 bases sitting between them. CDR1 is SEHNR and CDR2 is FQNEAQ in the germline V gene (reference sequence). This CDR3 has 13 residues. This CDR3 reads CASSLSLNNEQFF. As DNA, the CDR3 is TGTGCCAGCAGCTTATCGCTCAACAATGAGCAGTTCTTC.

Ten or more counts support this clonotype. J is TRBJ2-7 and V is TRBV29-1; no firm D call. The CDR3 consists of 8 residues. V lost 8 bases to trimming and J lost 1 base, with 0 bases between them. Germline CDR1 SQVTM, CDR2 ANQGSEA. The CDR3 loop is CSSYEQYF. CDR3 in DNA: TGCAGCTCCTACGAGCAGTACTTC.

The chain recombines TRBV14 with TRBJ1-1; D gene unclear. This CDR3 is 18 amino acids long. V lost 3 bases to trimming and J lost 2 bases, with 22 bases between them. CDR1 is SGHDN, CDR2 FVKESK, per germline. The CDR3 sequence: CASSQRWAGYGVNTEAFF. CDR3 bases: TGTGCCAGCAGCCAGAGGTGGGCAGGTTATGGGGTAAACACTGAAGCTTTCTTT.